The 2 T cell receptor beta chains listed next were all sequenced from one sample in a study of T cells after yellow fever vaccination (dated 2019 in TCRdb). What the treatment or condition label conveys for this sample: live attenuated yellow fever vaccine strain. The library was prepared using 5' RACE. The listed sequencing device is Illumina NovaSeq 6000. TCRdb itself trimmed the public reads at Q25 with fastp, ran MiXCR and retained productive beta chains. Identical CDR3 proteins give one entry, which carries the most common genes and DNA. In this sample the table shows 250,000 to 300,000 distinct CDR3 sequences, around 4.9% of which occur a single time. The top ten constitute roughly 3.5% of the sample. The sample here was CD4+ T cells sorted from PBMCs, taken on the day of the yellow fever booster vaccination. Source of these receptors: a young man who received the YFV17D yellow fever vaccine.

This clonotype has just a few counts. The chain employs TRBV12-3 or TRBV12-4 and TRBJ2-3; 11 bases line up with TRBD2. V trimming: 3 bases; J trimming: 4 bases; junction bases outside the gene matches: 6. This CDR3 is 16 amino acids long. The CDR3 nucleotides read TGTGCCAGCAGTTTGGGGCTAGCGGGGGGCCCAGATACGCAGTATTTT. Protein: CASSLGLAGGPDTQYF.

The table lists this clonotype with many counts. The CDR3 sequence is CASSQVRGVGDTQYF. The CDR3, as DNA: TGCGCCAGCAGCCAAGTTAGGGGGGTGGGGGATACGCAGTATTTT. This chain connects TRBV4-3 to TRBJ2-3, with D tentatively TRBD1 or TRBD2 (6 bases each). CDR1 is LGHNA and CDR2 is YSLEER in the germline V gene. The CDR3 sequence is 15 residues long. V shed 1 base and J shed 6 bases, with 14 bases lying between them.